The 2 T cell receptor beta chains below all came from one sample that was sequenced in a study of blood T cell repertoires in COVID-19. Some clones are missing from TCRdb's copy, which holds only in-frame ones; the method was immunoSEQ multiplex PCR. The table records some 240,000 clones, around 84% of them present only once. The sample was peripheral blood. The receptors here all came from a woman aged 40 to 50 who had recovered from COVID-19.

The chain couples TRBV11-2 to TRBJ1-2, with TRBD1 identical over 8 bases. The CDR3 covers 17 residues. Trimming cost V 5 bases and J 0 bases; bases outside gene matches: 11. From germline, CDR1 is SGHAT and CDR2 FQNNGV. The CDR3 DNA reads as TGTGCCAGCAGCCGCGGACAGGGCTCCCTCACTAACTATGGCTACACCTTC. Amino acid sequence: CASSRGQGSLTNYGYTF.

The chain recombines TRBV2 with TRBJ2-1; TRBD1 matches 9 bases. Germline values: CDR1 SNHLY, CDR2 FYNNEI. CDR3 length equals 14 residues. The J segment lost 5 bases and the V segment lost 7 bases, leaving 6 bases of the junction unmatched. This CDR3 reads CASNPGQGDNEQFF. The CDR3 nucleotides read TGTGCCAGCAATCCGGGACAGGGAGACAATGAGCAGTTCTTC.